The clone carrying this TCR beta chain was picked up one time. Its antigen is not identified. This specimen comes from a study of shared clonotypes between healthy human individuals. The assay ran at deep level. In replicate PCRs of unsorted PBMC, around 300 ng DNA, 31,000 or so T cell genomes, was used. Unsorted PBMC DNA went through sequencing on ten immunoSEQ deep assay plates. Data came from immunoSEQ multiplex PCR; TCRdb stores just in-frame clones and leaves some out. The table includes about 480,000 clones, roughly 79% detected once. Findings of the study overall: Genetic and exposure-history diversity was limited by the few donors.

This TCR was sampled from a woman between 35 and 50 years old in good health. Some clones in this sample may be carry-over from other donors' samples. Sequencing was carried out using PBMCs.

The CDR3 DNA reads as TGTGGACCGACTTGGTTGGCTGGAAACACCATATATTTT. Its translation: CGPTWLAGNTIYF. The chain employs TRBV11-2 and TRBJ1-3; D ambiguous. Germline V gene data show CDR1 as SGHAT and CDR2 as FQNNGV. The CDR3 runs to 13 residues.